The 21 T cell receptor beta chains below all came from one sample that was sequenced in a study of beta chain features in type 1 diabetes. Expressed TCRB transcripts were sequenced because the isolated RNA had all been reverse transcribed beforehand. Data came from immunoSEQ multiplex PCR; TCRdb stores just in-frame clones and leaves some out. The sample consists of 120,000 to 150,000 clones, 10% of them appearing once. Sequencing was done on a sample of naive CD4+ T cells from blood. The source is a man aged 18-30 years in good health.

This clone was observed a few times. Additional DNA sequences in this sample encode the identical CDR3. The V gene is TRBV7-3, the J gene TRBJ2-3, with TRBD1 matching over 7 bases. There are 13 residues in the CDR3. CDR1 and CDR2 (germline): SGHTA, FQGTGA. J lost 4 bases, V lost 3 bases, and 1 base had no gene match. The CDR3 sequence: CASSLQGADTQYF. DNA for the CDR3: TGTGCCAGCAGCTTGCAGGGGGCAGATACGCAGTATTTT.

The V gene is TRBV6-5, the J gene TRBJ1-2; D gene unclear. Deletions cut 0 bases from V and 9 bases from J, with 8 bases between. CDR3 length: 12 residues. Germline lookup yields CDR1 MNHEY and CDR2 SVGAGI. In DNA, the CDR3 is TGTGCCAGCAGTTACTCTTCAGATAGCTACACCTTC. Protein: CASSYSSDSYTF.

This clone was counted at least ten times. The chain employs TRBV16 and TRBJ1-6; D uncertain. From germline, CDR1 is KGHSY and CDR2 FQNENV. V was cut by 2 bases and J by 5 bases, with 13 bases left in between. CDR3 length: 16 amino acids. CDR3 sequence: CASSQRGTTNNSPLHF. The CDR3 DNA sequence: TGTGCCAGCAGCCAACGTGGTACAACCAATAATTCACCCCTCCACTTT.

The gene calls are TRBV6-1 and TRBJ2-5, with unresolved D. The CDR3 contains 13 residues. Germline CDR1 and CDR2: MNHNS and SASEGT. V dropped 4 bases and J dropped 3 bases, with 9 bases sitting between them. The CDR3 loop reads CASSGYMEETQYF. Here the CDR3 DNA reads TGTGCCAGCAGTGGTTACATGGAAGAGACCCAGTACTTC.

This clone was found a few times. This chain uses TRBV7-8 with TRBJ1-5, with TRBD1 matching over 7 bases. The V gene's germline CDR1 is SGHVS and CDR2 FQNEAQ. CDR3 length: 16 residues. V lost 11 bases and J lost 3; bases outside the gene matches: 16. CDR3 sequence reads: CAAADSTGSDNQPQHF. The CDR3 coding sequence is TGTGCCGCGGCCGACTCGACAGGGTCTGACAATCAGCCCCAGCATTTT.

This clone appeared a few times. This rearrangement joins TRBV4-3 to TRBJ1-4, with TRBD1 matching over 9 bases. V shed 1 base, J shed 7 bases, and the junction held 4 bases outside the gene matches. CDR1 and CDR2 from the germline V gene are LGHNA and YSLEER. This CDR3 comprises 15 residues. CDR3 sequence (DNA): TGCGCCAGCAGCCAAGGGGGACAGGGAAGTGAAAAACTGTTTTTT. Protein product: CASSQGGQGSEKLFF.

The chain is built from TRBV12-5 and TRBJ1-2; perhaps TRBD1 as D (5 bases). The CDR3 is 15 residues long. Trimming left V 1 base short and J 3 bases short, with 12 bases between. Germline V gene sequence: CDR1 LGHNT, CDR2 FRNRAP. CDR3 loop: CASGLGLDSDYGYTF. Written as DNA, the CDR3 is TGTGCTAGTGGTTTGGGCTTAGACAGCGACTATGGCTACACCTTC.

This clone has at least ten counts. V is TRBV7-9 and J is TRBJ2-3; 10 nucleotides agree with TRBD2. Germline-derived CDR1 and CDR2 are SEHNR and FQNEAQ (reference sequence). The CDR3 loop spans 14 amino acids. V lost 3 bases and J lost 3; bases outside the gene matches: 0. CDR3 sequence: CASSLGLATDTQYF. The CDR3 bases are TGTGCCAGCAGCTTGGGACTAGCGACAGATACGCAGTATTTT.

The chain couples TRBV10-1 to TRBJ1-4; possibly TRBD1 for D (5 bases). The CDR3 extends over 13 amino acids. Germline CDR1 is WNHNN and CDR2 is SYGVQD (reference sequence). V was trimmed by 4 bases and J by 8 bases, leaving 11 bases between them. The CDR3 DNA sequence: TGCGCCAGCAGTGCCCGGGAGGGGGAAAAACTGTTTTTT. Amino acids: CASSAREGEKLFF.

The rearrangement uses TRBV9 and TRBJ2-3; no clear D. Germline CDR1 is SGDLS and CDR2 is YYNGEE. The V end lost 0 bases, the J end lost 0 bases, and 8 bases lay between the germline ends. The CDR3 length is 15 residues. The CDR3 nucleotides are TGTGCCAGCAGCGTAGATCCGGGTAGCACAGATACGCAGTATTTT. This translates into CASSVDPGSTDTQYF.

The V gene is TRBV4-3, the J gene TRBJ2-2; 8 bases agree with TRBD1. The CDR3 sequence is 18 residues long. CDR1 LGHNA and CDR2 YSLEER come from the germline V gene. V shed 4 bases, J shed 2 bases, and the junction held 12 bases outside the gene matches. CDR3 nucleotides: TGCGCCAGCAGCCCGAGACCAACAGGGGGAATTAACACCGGGGAGCTGTTTTTT. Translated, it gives CASSPRPTGGINTGELFF.

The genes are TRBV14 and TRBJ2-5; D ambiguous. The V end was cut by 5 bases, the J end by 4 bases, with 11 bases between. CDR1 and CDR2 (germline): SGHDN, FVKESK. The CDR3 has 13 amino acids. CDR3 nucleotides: TGTGCCAGCAGCGCCTCCTATACAGAGACCCAGTACTTC. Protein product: CASSASYTETQYF.

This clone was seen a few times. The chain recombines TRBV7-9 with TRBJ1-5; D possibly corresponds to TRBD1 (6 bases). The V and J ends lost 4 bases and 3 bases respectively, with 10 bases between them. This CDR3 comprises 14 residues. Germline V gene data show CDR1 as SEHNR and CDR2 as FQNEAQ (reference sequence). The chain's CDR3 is CASSSSGDNQPQHF. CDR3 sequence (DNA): TGTGCCAGCAGCTCCTCAGGGGACAATCAGCCCCAGCATTTT. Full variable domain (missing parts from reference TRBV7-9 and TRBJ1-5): DTGVSQNPRHKITKRGQNVTFRCDPISEHNRLYWYRQTLGQGPEFLTYFQNEAQLEKSRLLSDRFSAERPKGSFSTLEIQRTEQGDSAMYLCASSSSGDNQPQHFGDGTRLSIL.

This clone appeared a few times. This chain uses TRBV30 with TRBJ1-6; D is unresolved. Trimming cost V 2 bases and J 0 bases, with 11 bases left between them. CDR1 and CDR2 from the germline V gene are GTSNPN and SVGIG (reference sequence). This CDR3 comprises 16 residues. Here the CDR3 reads CAWSRGGSSYNSPLHF. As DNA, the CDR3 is TGTGCCTGGAGTCGAGGAGGGAGCTCCTATAATTCACCCCTCCACTTT.

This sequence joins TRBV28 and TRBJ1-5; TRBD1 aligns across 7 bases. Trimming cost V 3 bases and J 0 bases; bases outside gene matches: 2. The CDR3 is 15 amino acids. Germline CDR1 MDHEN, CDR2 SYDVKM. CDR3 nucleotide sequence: TGTGCCAGCAGTTTGGGACAGTATAGCAATCAGCCCCAGCATTTT. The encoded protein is CASSLGQYSNQPQHF.

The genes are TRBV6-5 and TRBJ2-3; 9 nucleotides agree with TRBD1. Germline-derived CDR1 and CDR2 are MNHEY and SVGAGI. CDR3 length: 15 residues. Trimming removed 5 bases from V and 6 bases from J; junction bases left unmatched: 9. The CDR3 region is CASSTGDRAGDTQYF. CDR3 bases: TGTGCCAGCAGTACTGGGGACAGGGCCGGGGATACGCAGTATTTT.

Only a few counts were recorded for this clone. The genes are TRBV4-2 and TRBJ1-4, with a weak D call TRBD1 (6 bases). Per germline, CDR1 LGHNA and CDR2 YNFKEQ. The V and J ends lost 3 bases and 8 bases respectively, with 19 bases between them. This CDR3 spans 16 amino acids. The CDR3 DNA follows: TGTGCCAGCAGCCAGGGAACTGGACAGAGACGGGAAAAACTGTTTTTT. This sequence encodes CASSQGTGQRREKLFF.

The chain's CDR3 is CGSGTGGAANSPLHF. The CDR3 DNA sequence: TGTGGATCCGGGACAGGGGGCGCGGCTAATTCACCCCTCCACTTT. This chain uses TRBV6-5 with TRBJ1-6, with 12 bases fitting TRBD1. Germline values: CDR1 MNHEY, CDR2 SVGAGI. The CDR3 consists of 15 residues.

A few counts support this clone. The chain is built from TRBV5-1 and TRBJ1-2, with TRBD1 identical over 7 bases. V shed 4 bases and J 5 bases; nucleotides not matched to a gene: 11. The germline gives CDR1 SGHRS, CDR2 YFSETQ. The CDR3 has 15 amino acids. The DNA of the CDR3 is TGCGCCAGCAGCCAGACAAACGGGGGACAGTATGGCTACACCTTC. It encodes CASSQTNGGQYGYTF.

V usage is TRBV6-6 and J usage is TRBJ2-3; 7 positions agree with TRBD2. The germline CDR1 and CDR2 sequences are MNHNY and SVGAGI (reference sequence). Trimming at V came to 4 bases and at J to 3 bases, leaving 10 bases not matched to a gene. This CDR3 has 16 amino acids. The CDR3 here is CASSWVAGVSTDTQYF. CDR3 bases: TGTGCCAGCAGTTGGGTTGCGGGGGTATCAACAGATACGCAGTATTTT.

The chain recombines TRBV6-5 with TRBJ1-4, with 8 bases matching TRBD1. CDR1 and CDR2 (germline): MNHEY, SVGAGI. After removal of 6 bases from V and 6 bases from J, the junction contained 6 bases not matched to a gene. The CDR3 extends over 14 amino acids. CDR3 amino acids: CASSPDRADEKLFF. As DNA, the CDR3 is TGTGCCAGCAGCCCGGACAGGGCGGATGAAAAACTGTTTTTT.